These T cell receptor beta chains were read from a single sample in a study of shared clonotypes between healthy human individuals. The data were produced by immunoSEQ multiplex PCR, yet TCRdb's version contains in-frame clones alone and is incomplete. Among 600,000 or so clones listed, 95% to 98% were seen once. The sample taken for sequencing was naive CD8+ T cells sorted from blood. These receptors all come from a young man in good health. CDR3s include the opening cysteine and the closing phenylalanine or tryptophan. The order of the fields is D gene, J gene, clone size, V gene, CDR3 protein, CDR3 DNA. A D gene is named only where the DNA matches it firmly. Only part of the rows carry a size: once, few, many, or a class if the clone is expanded.

>NA|TRBJ1-4|NA|TRBV19
CASRGNEKLFF
TGTGCCAGCCGGGGGAATGAAAAACTGTTTTTT
>TRBD1|TRBJ1-1|NA|TRBV12-5
CASGFGTGVATEAFF
TGTGCTAGTGGTTTCGGGACAGGGGTTGCCACTGAAGCTTTCTTT
>TRBD2|TRBJ2-7|NA|TRBV4-3
CASSQENSGDYEQYF
TGCGCCAGCAGCCAAGAGAATAGCGGGGACTACGAGCAGTACTTC
>TRBD2|TRBJ2-4|NA|TRBV18
CASSPPRVAGAKNIQYF
TGTGCCAGCTCACCACCTAGGGTAGCGGGGGCCAAAAACATTCAGTACTTC
>NA|TRBJ2-4|NA|TRBV6-6
CASSDQQGQNIQYF
TGTGCCAGCAGTGATCAACAGGGCCAAAACATTCAGTACTTC
>NA|TRBJ2-3|NA|TRBV7-8
CASTLWSGSTDTQYF
TGTGCCAGCACCTTATGGTCCGGCAGCACAGATACGCAGTATTTT
>TRBD1|TRBJ2-7|NA|TRBV29-1
CSARRGRYEQYF
TGCAGCGCCCGCAGGGGGCGCTACGAGCAGTACTTC
>NA|TRBJ2-7|NA|TRBV28
CASRKPGQPYYEQYF
TGTGCCAGCAGAAAACCGGGACAACCATACTACGAGCAGTACTTC
>NA|TRBJ2-3|NA|TRBV9
CASSEGTLVGADTQYF
TGTGCCAGCAGCGAAGGGACCTTAGTGGGCGCAGATACGCAGTATTTT
>NA|TRBJ2-7|NA|TRBV7-2
CASSLLYEQYF
TGTGCCAGCAGCTTACTATACGAGCAGTACTTC
>TRBD2|TRBJ2-3|NA|TRBV7-9
CASSLVRAGEVDTQYF
TGTGCCAGCAGCTTAGTCCGAGCGGGAGAGGTAGATACGCAGTATTTT
>TRBD1|TRBJ1-2|NA|TRBV5-1
CASSPVGTAYGYTF
TGCGCCAGCAGCCCCGTAGGGACAGCCTATGGCTACACCTTC
>TRBD1|TRBJ2-7|NA|TRBV6-5
CASSRPGQGYYEQYF
TGTGCCAGCAGTCGCCCGGGACAGGGGTACTACGAGCAGTACTTC
>TRBD2|TRBJ2-5|NA|TRBV7-9
CASSLLAGSLRETQYF
TGTGCCAGCAGCTTATTAGCGGGGTCACTACGAGAGACCCAGTACTTC
>NA|TRBJ2-7|NA|TRBV7-9
CASSLAGRRTDEQYF
TGTGCCAGCAGCTTAGCGGGACGTAGGACAGACGAGCAGTACTTC
>NA|TRBJ2-6|NA|TRBV11-2
CASSPSSGANVLTF
TGTGCCAGCAGCCCTAGTTCTGGGGCCAACGTCCTGACTTTC
>NA|TRBJ2-1|NA|TRBV13
CASSFGTSSYNEQFF
TGTGCCAGCAGCTTCGGGACGAGCTCCTACAATGAGCAGTTCTTC
>NA|TRBJ2-3|NA|TRBV18
CASSASTDTQYF
TGTGCCAGCTCAGCGAGCACAGATACGCAGTATTTT
>TRBD1|TRBJ1-1|once|TRBV28
CASSSRGRTEAFF
TGTGCCAGCAGTTCCAGGGGGCGTACTGAAGCTTTCTTT
>TRBD2|TRBJ2-3|NA|TRBV10-3
CAILREIEDTQYF
TGTGCCATCTTGCGGGAGATCGAAGATACGCAGTATTTT
>TRBD2|TRBJ2-1|NA|TRBV11-2
CASSSGLVNEQFF
TGTGCCAGCAGCTCGGGACTAGTTAATGAGCAGTTCTTC
>NA|TRBJ2-7|NA|TRBV11-2
CASRRMTEPLEQYF
TGTGCCAGCAGGCGCATGACAGAGCCCCTCGAGCAGTACTTC
>NA|TRBJ2-5|NA|TRBV5-1
CASSSVGQETQYF
TGCGCCAGCAGCTCCGTGGGGCAAGAGACCCAGTACTTC
>TRBD1|TRBJ2-2|NA|TRBV12-5
CASDSPGQGNTGELFF
TGTGCTAGTGACTCACCGGGACAGGGAAACACCGGGGAGCTGTTTTTT
>NA|TRBJ2-1|once|TRBV7-9
CASSITGERHNEQFF
TGTGCCAGCAGCATAACCGGTGAGCGCCACAATGAGCAGTTCTTC
>TRBD1|TRBJ2-7|once|TRBV7-9
CASTGQGSYEQYF
TGTGCCAGCACGGGACAGGGTTCCTACGAGCAGTACTTC
>NA|TRBJ1-5|once|TRBV7-2
CASSLGVQPQHF
TGTGCCAGCAGCTTAGGGGTTCAGCCCCAGCATTTT
>TRBD2|TRBJ2-3|NA|TRBV9
CASSVGTSGIIADTQYF
TGTGCCAGCAGCGTAGGGACTAGCGGGATTATCGCAGATACGCAGTATTTT
>TRBD2|TRBJ2-3|NA|TRBV7-2
CASSLGTSGITDTQYF
TGTGCCAGCAGCTTAGGAACTAGCGGGATTACAGATACGCAGTATTTT
>NA|TRBJ1-1|NA|TRBV5-1
CASSPSGTEAFF
TGCGCCAGCAGCCCCTCCGGCACTGAAGCTTTCTTT
>NA|TRBJ2-6|NA|TRBV10-3
CAINPGSGANVLTF
TGTGCCATCAACCCAGGCTCTGGGGCCAACGTCCTGACTTTC
>NA|TRBJ2-7|NA|TRBV5-1
CASSLAQGTSYEQYF
TGCGCCAGCAGCTTGGCACAGGGCACTTCCTACGAGCAGTACTTC
>TRBD1|TRBJ2-7|NA|TRBV27
CASSLTGQGDEQYF
TGTGCCAGCAGTCTCACCGGACAGGGCGACGAGCAGTACTTC
>NA|TRBJ1-2|NA|TRBV11-2
CASSLAGYGYTF
TGTGCCAGCAGCTTAGCAGGGTATGGCTACACCTTC
>NA|TRBJ1-5|NA|TRBV27
CASSLSGTNQPQHF
TGTGCCAGCAGTTTATCTGGGACAAATCAGCCCCAGCATTTT
>TRBD1|TRBJ2-1|NA|TRBV7-2
CASSLSLDRGLHNEQFF
TGTGCCAGCAGCTTATCCCTCGACAGGGGGCTACACAATGAGCAGTTCTTC
>NA|TRBJ2-2|NA|TRBV28
CASSLGAGELFF
TGTGCCAGCAGTTTAGGGGCCGGGGAGCTGTTTTTT
>NA|TRBJ2-7|NA|TRBV28
CASESRDTTYEQYF
TGTGCCAGTGAATCCCGGGACACCACCTACGAGCAGTACTTC
>NA|TRBJ2-1|NA|TRBV27
CASSFSRGGVEQFF
TGTGCCAGCAGTTTTTCTCGGGGCGGGGTTGAGCAGTTCTTC
>TRBD2|TRBJ2-3|NA|TRBV11-3
CASSLGSGRPPTDTQYF
TGTGCCAGCAGCTTAGGCAGCGGGAGGCCCCCCACAGATACGCAGTATTTT
>TRBD1|TRBJ1-1|NA|TRBV6-5
CASSYLGTGVGTEAFF
TGTGCCAGCAGTTACCTAGGGACAGGGGTAGGAACTGAAGCTTTCTTT
>NA|TRBJ2-1|NA|TRBV7-9
CASSLGPSLTSEQFF
TGTGCCAGCAGCTTAGGGCCAAGCCTAACGAGTGAGCAGTTCTTC
>NA|TRBJ1-5|NA|TRBV2
CASRGSSNQPQHF
TGTGCCAGCAGGGGCAGTAGCAATCAGCCCCAGCATTTT
>TRBD2|TRBJ2-7|NA|TRBV13
CASSPPSGSYEQYF
TGTGCCAGCAGCCCCCCTAGCGGCTCCTACGAGCAGTACTTC
>NA|TRBJ2-1|NA|TRBV11-2
CASSLFSGSSYNEQFF
TGTGCCAGCAGCTTATTTAGCGGCAGCTCCTACAATGAGCAGTTCTTC
>TRBD1|TRBJ1-2|NA|TRBV7-2
CASSLGDRGGGYTF
TGTGCCAGCAGCTTAGGAGACAGGGGAGGCGGCTACACCTTC
>TRBD2|TRBJ2-1|NA|TRBV29-1
CSAGLAGDGYEQFF
TGCAGCGCCGGACTAGCGGGAGACGGATATGAGCAGTTCTTC
>NA|TRBJ1-5|NA|TRBV5-4
CASSLGANQPQHF
TGTGCCAGCAGCTTGGGTGCGAATCAGCCCCAGCATTTT
>NA|TRBJ2-7|NA|TRBV6-5
CASSAHNQPQQYF
TGTGCCAGCAGTGCCCATAACCAGCCCCAGCAGTACTTC
>TRBD1|TRBJ1-4|NA|TRBV6-6
CASSSGQGATNEKLFF
TGTGCCAGCAGTTCGGGACAGGGGGCCACTAATGAAAAACTGTTTTTT
>NA|TRBJ1-1|NA|TRBV28
CASSRLAAEAFF
TGTGCCAGCAGCCGTCTCGCGGCTGAAGCTTTCTTT